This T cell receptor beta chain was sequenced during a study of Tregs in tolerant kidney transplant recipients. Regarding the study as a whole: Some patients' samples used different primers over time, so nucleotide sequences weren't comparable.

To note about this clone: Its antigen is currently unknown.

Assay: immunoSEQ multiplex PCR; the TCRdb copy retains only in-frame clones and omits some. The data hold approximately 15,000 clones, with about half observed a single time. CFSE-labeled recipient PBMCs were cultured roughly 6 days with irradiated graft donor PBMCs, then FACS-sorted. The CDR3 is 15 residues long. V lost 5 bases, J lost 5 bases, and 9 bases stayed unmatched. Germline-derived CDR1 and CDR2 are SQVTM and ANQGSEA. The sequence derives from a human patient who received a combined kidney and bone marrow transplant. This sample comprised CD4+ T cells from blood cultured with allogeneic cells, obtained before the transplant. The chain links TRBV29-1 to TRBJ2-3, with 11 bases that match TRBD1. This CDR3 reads CSVNPDRGLGDTQYF. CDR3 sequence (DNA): TGCAGCGTTAACCCGGACAGGGGGCTAGGAGATACGCAGTATTTT.